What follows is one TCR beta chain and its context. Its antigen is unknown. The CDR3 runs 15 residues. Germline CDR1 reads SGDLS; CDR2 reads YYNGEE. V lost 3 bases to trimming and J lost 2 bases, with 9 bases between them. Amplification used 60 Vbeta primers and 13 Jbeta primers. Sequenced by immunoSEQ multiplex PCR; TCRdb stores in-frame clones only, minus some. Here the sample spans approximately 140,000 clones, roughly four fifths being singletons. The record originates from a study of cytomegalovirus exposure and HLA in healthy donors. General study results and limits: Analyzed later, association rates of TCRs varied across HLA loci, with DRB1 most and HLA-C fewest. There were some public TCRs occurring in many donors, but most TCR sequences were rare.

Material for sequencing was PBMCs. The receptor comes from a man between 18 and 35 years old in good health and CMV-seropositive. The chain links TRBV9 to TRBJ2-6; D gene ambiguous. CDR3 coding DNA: TGTGCCAGCAGCGACCGACAACCTGGGGCCAACGTCCTGACTTTC. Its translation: CASSDRQPGANVLTF.